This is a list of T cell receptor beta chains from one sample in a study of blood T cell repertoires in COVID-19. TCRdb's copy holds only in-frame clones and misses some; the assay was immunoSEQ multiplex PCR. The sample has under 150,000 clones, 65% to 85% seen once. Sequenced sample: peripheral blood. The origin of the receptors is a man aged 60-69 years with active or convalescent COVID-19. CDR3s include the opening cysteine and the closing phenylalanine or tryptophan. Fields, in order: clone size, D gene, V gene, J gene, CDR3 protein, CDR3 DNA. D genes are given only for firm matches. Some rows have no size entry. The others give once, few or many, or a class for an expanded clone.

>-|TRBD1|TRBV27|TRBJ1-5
CASSLGGQDAIYSNQPQHF
TGTGCCAGCAGTTTAGGAGGACAGGACGCTATTTATAGCAATCAGCCCCAGCATTTT
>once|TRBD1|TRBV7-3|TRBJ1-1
CASSMTGGNTEAFF
TGTGCCAGCAGCATGACAGGGGGGAACACTGAAGCTTTCTTT
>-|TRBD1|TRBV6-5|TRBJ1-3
CASSLQGPHSGAIYF
TGTGCCAGCAGTTTACAGGGGCCTCATTCGGGGGCCATATATTTT
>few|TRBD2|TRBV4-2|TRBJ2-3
CASSQAGLAGVGDTQYF
TGTGCCAGCAGCCAAGCAGGACTAGCGGGAGTTGGAGATACGCAGTATTTT
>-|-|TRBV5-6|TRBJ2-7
CASSRPARRIYEQYF
TGTGCCAGCAGCCGACCTGCTCGGAGGATCTACGAGCAGTACTTC
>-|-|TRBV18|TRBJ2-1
CASSPELANEQFF
TGTGCCAGCTCACCAGAACTAGCAAATGAGCAGTTCTTC
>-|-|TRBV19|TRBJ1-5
CASSFSGTSRRPQHF
TGTGCCAGTAGTTTTTCCGGGACATCACGTAGGCCCCAGCATTTT
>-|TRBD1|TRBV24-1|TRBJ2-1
CATAPPGQGSWEQFF
TGTGCCACCGCACCACCGGGACAGGGGAGCTGGGAGCAGTTCTTC
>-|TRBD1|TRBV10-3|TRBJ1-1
CAISRDRGTEAFF
TGTGCCATCAGCCGGGACAGGGGAACTGAAGCTTTCTTT
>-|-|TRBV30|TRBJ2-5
CAWSVWAGSGETQYF
TGTGCCTGGAGTGTATGGGCAGGATCGGGGGAGACCCAGTACTTC
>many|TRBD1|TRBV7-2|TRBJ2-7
CASSLRGRDEQYF
TGTGCCAGCAGCCTAAGGGGGCGCGACGAGCAGTACTTC
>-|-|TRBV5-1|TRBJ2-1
CASSLIGDTYNEQFF
TGCGCCAGCAGCTTGATCGGCGACACCTACAATGAGCAGTTCTTC
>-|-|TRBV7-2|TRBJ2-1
CASSVWGQENEQFF
TGTGCCAGCAGCGTCTGGGGACAAGAAAATGAGCAGTTCTTC
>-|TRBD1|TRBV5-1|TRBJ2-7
CASSLAVQGAREQYF
TGCGCCAGCAGCTTGGCAGTTCAGGGGGCGCGAGAGCAGTACTTC
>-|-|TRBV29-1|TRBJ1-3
CSAVQNSGNTIYF
TGCAGCGCCGTACAGAACTCTGGAAACACCATATATTTT
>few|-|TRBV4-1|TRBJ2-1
CASSQVNLVSYNEQFF
TGCGCCAGCAGCCAAGTAAACTTAGTATCCTACAATGAGCAGTTCTTC
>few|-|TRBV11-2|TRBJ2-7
CASSSEPGLSYEQYF
TGTGCCAGCAGCTCCGAACCGGGACTGTCCTACGAGCAGTACTTC
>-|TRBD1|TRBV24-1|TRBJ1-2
CATSALGPDRGVYGYTF
TGTGCCACCAGTGCCTTGGGACCCGACAGGGGAGTCTATGGCTACACCTTC
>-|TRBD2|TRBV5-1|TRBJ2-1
CASSSLAGGYNEQFF
TGCGCCAGCAGCTCCTTAGCGGGAGGGTACAATGAGCAGTTCTTC
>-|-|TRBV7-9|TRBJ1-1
CASSSVTGDTEAFF
TGTGCCAGCAGCTCCGTTACCGGGGACACTGAAGCTTTCTTT
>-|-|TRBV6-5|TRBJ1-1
CASSFTGKAFF
TGTGCCAGCAGCTTTACAGGGAAAGCTTTCTTT
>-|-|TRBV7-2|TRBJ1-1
CASSLAPRGSTEAFF
TGTGCCAGCAGCTTAGCGCCCCGGGGGAGCACTGAAGCTTTCTTT
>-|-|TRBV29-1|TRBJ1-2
CSVETGQGGGYTF
TGCAGCGTTGAAACTGGTCAGGGAGGCGGCTACACCTTC
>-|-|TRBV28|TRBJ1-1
CASSSSGVSTEAFF
TGTGCCAGCAGTTCATCAGGGGTGAGCACTGAAGCTTTCTTT